This T cell receptor beta chain is drawn from a study of cytomegalovirus exposure and HLA in healthy donors. Study-level background: In a later analysis, it was reported that the approximately 120 validation repertoires had been produced on the same platform as the 670 or so repertoires belonging to the first cohort.

The germline CDR1 and CDR2 sequences are SGHRS and YFSETQ. The CDR3 contains 14 residues. V trimming: 4 bases; J trimming: 6 bases; junction bases outside the gene matches: 5. Using immunoSEQ multiplex PCR, the repertoire was profiled, and TCRdb retains in-frame clones only, with some absent. The table lists more than 85,000 clones, about 90% of them singletons. The sample consisted of PBMCs. The TCR was taken from a woman under 30 in good health and CMV-seronegative. The rearrangement links TRBV5-1 to TRBJ2-1, with 9 bases matching TRBD1. The CDR3 region has the DNA TGCGCCAGCAGCACGGGACAGGGTGGCAATGAGCAGTTCTTC. Translation gives CASSTGQGGNEQFF.